Listed below are T cell receptor beta chains from one sample, sequenced in a study of vaccination and CD4 T cells after COVID-19. Via MiXCR, TCRdb re-called the PCR reads, giving one row per CDR3 protein. Counted here are about 2,100 distinct CDR3 sequences, about 20% occurring once; the ten biggest clones make up roughly 60%. These receptors have no identified antigens. The sample was CD4+ T cells from blood, cultured in vitro. The receptors were gathered from a human donor in good health. Both conserved end residues are part of each CDR3. A D gene is named only where the DNA matches it firmly. Not every row has a clone size; where given, it reads once, few, many or a size class.

size: NA; length: 13; J: TRBJ1-2; D: NA; V: TRBV29-1; DNA: TGCAGCGGGTCGGACGCCGTTGGGAATGGCTACACCTTC; CDR3: CSGSDAVGNGYTF
size: NA; length: 17; J: TRBJ2-2; D: NA; V: TRBV20-1; DNA: TGCAGTGCTAGAGATCATGTCCAGGGGTACGACACCGGGGAGCTGTTTTTT; CDR3: CSARDHVQGYDTGELFF
size: few; length: 14; J: TRBJ2-6; D: NA; V: TRBV6-2/TRBV6-3; DNA: TGTGCCAGCAGCGGTCTAGGTGGGGCCAACGTCCTGACTTTC; CDR3: CASSGLGGANVLTF
size: few; length: 13; J: TRBJ1-1; D: TRBD1; V: TRBV19; DNA: TGTGCCAGTAGGGGACAGAGGAACACTGAAGCTTTCTTT; CDR3: CASRGQRNTEAFF
size: NA; length: 15; J: TRBJ2-5; D: TRBD2; V: TRBV28; DNA: TGTGCCAGCTCGAAGCGGGAGGCCCTACGAGAGACCCAGTACTTC; CDR3: CASSKREALRETQYF
size: few; length: 13; J: TRBJ2-1; D: NA; V: TRBV20-1; DNA: TGCAGTGCTTATACTAGTTATGAGAATGAGCAGTTCTTC; CDR3: CSAYTSYENEQFF
size: NA; length: 14; J: TRBJ1-1; D: NA; V: TRBV9; DNA: TGTGCCAGCAGCCCCCAGACAGGGAACACTGAAGCTTTCTTT; CDR3: CASSPQTGNTEAFF
size: few; length: 14; J: TRBJ1-6; D: NA; V: TRBV30; DNA: TGTGCCTGGAGTGTACAAGTACATAATTCACCCCTCCACTTT; CDR3: CAWSVQVHNSPLHF
size: medium-sized; length: 13; J: TRBJ2-2; D: NA; V: TRBV10-3; DNA: TGTGCCATCAGTGACCCTGACACCGGGGAGCTGTTTTTT; CDR3: CAISDPDTGELFF
size: NA; length: 12; J: TRBJ2-5; D: NA; V: TRBV5-1; DNA: TGCGCCAGCAGCTTGGAAGGAGAGACCCAGTACTTC; CDR3: CASSLEGETQYF
size: NA; length: 12; J: TRBJ1-1; D: NA; V: TRBV5-4; DNA: TGTGCCAGCAGCTTCCGGGGCACTGAAGCTTTCTTT; CDR3: CASSFRGTEAFF
size: medium-sized; length: 15; J: TRBJ1-2; D: NA; V: TRBV19; DNA: TGTGCCAGTAGCCGGGACCCTAAGGGCCCCTATGGCTACACCTTC; CDR3: CASSRDPKGPYGYTF
size: medium-sized; length: 15; J: TRBJ2-3; D: NA; V: TRBV20-1; DNA: TGCAGTGCTCCCCGCGTCAGGGGAGCAGGCGATACGCAGTATTTT; CDR3: CSAPRVRGAGDTQYF
size: NA; length: 13; J: TRBJ2-1; D: TRBD1; V: TRBV25-1; DNA: TGTGCCAGCAGTGTCACGACAGGGGATGAGCAGTTCTTC; CDR3: CASSVTTGDEQFF
size: NA; length: 14; J: TRBJ2-7; D: NA; V: TRBV10-3; DNA: TGTGCCATCATGACCCAGGGGTCAGACTACGAGCAGTACTTC; CDR3: CAIMTQGSDYEQYF